This T cell receptor beta chain was captured in a study of CD4 T cells in relation to SARS-CoV-2 and coronaviruses. The unexposed donors gave CD4+ T cells in 2011-2018, prior to COVID-19. CD4+ T cells were isolated from the cells after 10 days of culture. Some 1.9 million PBMCs per well were cultured with approximately 9.5 IU/ml IL-2. On days 3 and 7, cultures got half fresh IL-2 medium. The CDR3 runs to 14 residues. CDR1 and CDR2 (germline): LNHDA, SQIVND (reference sequence). The V gene lost 3 bases and the J gene lost 2 bases, with 9 bases spanning the gap. Notes on this clone: Its antigen is unknown.

The table came from immunoSEQ multiplex PCR; TCRdb's copy has only in-frame clones and leaves some out. The sample lists 15,000 to 25,000 clones; around 75% were seen once. The sample consisted of CD4+ T cells from PBMCs, cultured in vitro. The sequence was collected from a human donor in good health. This rearrangement joins TRBV19 to TRBJ2-3; D ambiguous. CDR3 sequence reads: CASSIQHNTDTQYF. DNA for the CDR3: TGTGCCAGTAGTATCCAGCATAACACAGATACGCAGTATTTT.